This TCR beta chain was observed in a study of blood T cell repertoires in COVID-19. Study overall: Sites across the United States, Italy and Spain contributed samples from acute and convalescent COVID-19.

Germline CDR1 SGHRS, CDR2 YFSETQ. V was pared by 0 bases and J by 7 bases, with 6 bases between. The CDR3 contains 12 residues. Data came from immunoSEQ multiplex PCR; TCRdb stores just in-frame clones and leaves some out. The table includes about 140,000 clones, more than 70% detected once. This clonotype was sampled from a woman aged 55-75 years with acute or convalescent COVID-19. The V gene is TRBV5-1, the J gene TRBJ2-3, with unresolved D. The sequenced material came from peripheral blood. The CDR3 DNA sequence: TGCGCCAGCAGCTTGGCTAGAAATACGCAGTATTTT. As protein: CASSLARNTQYF.